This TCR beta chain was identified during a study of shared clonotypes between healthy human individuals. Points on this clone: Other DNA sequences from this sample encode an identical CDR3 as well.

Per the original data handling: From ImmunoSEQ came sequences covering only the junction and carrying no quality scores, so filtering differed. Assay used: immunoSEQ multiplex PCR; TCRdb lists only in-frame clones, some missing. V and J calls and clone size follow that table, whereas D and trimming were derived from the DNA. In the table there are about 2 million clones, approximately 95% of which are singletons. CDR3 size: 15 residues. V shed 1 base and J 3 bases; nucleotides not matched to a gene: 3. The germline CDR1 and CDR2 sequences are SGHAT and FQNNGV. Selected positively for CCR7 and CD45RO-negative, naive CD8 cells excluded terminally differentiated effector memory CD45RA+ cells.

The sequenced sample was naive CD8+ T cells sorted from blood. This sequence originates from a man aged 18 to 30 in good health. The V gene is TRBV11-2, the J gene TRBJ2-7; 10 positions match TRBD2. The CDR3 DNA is TGTGCCAGCAGCTTAGGGGCTAGCGGGGGCTACGAGCAGTACTTC. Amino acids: CASSLGASGGYEQYF. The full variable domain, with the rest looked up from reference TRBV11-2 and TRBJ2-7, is EAGVAQSPRYKIIEKRQSVAFWCNPISGHATLYWYQQILGQGPKLLIQFQNNGVVDDSQLPKDRFSAERLKGVDSTLKIQPAKLEDSAVYLCASSLGASGGYEQYFGPGTRLTVT.